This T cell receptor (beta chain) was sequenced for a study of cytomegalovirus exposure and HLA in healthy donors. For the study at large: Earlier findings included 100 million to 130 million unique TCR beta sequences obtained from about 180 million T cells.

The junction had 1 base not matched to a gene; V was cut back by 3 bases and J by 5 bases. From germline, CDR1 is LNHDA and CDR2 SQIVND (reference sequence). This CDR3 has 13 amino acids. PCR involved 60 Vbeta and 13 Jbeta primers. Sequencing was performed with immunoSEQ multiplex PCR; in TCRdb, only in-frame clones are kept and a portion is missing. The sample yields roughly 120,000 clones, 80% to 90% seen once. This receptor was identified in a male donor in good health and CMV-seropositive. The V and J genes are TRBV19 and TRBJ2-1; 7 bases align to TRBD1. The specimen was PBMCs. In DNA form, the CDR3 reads TGTGCCAGTAGTATGGGACAGAACAATGAGCAGTTCTTC. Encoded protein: CASSMGQNNEQFF.